The present TCR beta chain was sequenced within a study of T cells expressing NK-cell markers. Study context: It was sorted CD3+CD56+NKG2C+, CD3+CD56+NKG2C- and CD3+CD56-NKG2C+ T cells that supplied the TCR beta repertoires.

As regards this clonotype: What it binds is unknown.

Study conclusions and caveats: The CD3+CD56-NKG2C+ fraction was also led by these clonotypes in a few donors. Dominant NKG2C+ clonotype frequencies of 1.0-7.0% of CD8+ T cells were measured in six or seven donors.

The CDR3 length is 17 residues. TCRdb re-called the 5' RACE reads, yielding one record per CDR3 amino acid sequence without DNA. Found here are around 550,000 distinct CDR3 sequences; the top ten clones hold around 3.3%. The chain recombines TRBV12-3 or TRBV12-4 with TRBJ2-1; the D gene TCRdb calls, TRBD2, cannot be checked with no DNA. Sequenced: blood T cells: a sorted CD56 or NKG2C T cell subset, CD4+ or CD8+ T cells, or bulk PBMC T cells (not recorded which). The receptor's source is a man younger than 35 in good health. The CDR3 protein is CASSLRGAGGPNNEQFF.